This TCR beta chain derives from a study of PD-1 blockade in classical Hodgkin lymphoma (dated by TCRdb to the early 2020s). For context, the study as a whole: Nivolumab dosing was 3 mg/kg intravenously every 2 weeks, continuing until either disease progression or unacceptable toxicity. The study used TCR beta sequencing and CyTOF to define a peripheral blood immune signature of response to PD-1 blockade in classical Hodgkin lymphoma. Study-wide conclusions, independent of this receptor: Only a single clinical trial cohort was studied, and what caused the repertoire differences, possibly disease activity or prior therapy, remained undefined. A significant rise by C4D1 was seen in CD4+ but not CD8+ TCR diversity (p=0.0027 vs p=0.16), with the rise being most apparent in complete responders (p=0.02). Trial patients with a complete response had baseline diversity similar to that of newly diagnosed patients, while partial responders and progressors had significantly lower diversity. Newly diagnosed patients were reported to have lower baseline TCR diversity than healthy donors, and relapsed/refractory patients were reported to have lower baseline TCR diversity still. Diversity was lower in patients who began nivolumab less than 1 year after ASCT, so these patients were left out of later analyses to avoid confounding by immune reconstitution.

Inclusive of the bounding cysteine and phenylalanine, the CDR3 is 13 residues long. Only the CDR3 region is kept as DNA, spanning 39 bases read in frame from base 1. Relative to germline, V is 7 bases shorter and J is 6 bases shorter, with 15 bases between their ends. The germline V gene provides CDR1 ENHRY and CDR2 SYGVKD. The Qiagen DNeasy kit was used to extract genomic DNA both from unsorted PBMCs and from the negatively selected CD4+ and CD8+ fractions. Amplification of TCR beta CDR3 regions was done by immunoSEQ multiplex PCR with primers that anneal to V and J segments. A synthetic immune receptor repertoire was used to minimize amplification bias, and any remaining bias was removed computationally after sequencing. The original methods were these. Custom Python scripts were used to quantify repertoire diversity as the Shannon entropy index. Unsorted, CD4+ and CD8+ repertoires were examined separately, except in combined analyses, for which CD4+ and CD8+ sequences were merged in silico. Clonal expansion was defined as a frequency increase of at least 2-fold after treatment compared with C1D1, and clones undetected at baseline were assigned a pseudocount of 0.5. Clones with 0 or 1 copy at C1D1 were defined as singleton clones, while clones with 2 or more copies were defined as non-singleton clones. Clones expanded in unsorted samples were annotated as CD4+, CD8+ or unknown by matching protein sequences in sorted samples from the same patient. Diversity changes from C1D1 to C4D1 were tested in paired samples using Wilcoxon tests. TCRdb obtained this table from immuneACCESS and retained in-frame rearrangements with V and J assigned. These tables miss some clones; where compared with another copy, unresolved V genes account for less than half of the shortfall, and the remainder is unexplained. V and J calls and clone size are copied from that table; D and trimming were computed from the DNA. This sample comprises more than 10,000 clones, roughly 80% of them detected only once. 20% to 25% of the sample rests with the top ten.

About this clone: Its antigen is currently not known. No much larger clonotype is one base removed from it; base qualities were not supplied.

This sample's time point label indicates: cycle 1 day 1 (C1D1), immediately before nivolumab initiation. Relapse after autologous stem cell transplantation had occurred in all trial patients, and cohorts A, B and C were distinguished by prior brentuximab vedotin exposure. The trial cohort was composed of 55 to 65 patients with relapsed/refractory classical Hodgkin lymphoma, for whom complete response, partial response or progressive disease was recorded as best overall response. Trial patients were treated with single-agent nivolumab in the multi-cohort phase II CheckMate 205 trial. Best overall response was determined by an independent review committee according to the 2007 International Working Group response criteria. PBMCs from the trial were collected at three points: immediately before nivolumab initiation (C1D1), and during therapy at cycle 2 day 1 and cycle 4 day 1. Peripheral blood was collected in 8 mL Vacutainer Cell Preparation Tubes, from which PBMCs were isolated by centrifugation and then cryopreserved.

The V and J segments used are TRBV10-3 and TRBJ2-5; the D segment cannot be called with confidence. The receptor comes from a human donor with classical Hodgkin lymphoma. The sequenced sample was peripheral blood mononuclear cells (PBMCs), obtained at baseline. This receptor has the CDR3 CAIKAIDVQTQYF. DNA sequence: TGTGCCATCAAGGCCATTGACGTGCAGACCCAGTACTTC.